This entry describes one TCR beta chain. Its cognate antigen is unknown. People who had autoimmune disease history or systemic immunosuppression were excluded. The table came from immunoSEQ multiplex PCR; TCRdb's copy has only in-frame clones and leaves some out. The sample has 75,000 to 95,000 clones, 89% seen once. The CDR3 has 16 amino acids. V gave up 5 bases and J gave up 4 bases; unmatched junction bases: 7. The germline gives CDR1 MRHNA, CDR2 SNTAGT. This specimen belongs to a study of OX40 agonist ivuxolimab in advanced cancers. General study findings and limits: Low normalized T-cell clonal expansion was additionally recorded for some nonresponders. In the 0.1 to 3.0 mg/kg range, CD4+ and CD8+ blood T cells had expanded clonally by week 6.

The chain employs TRBV6-4 and TRBJ2-1; 11 bases align to TRBD2. This TCR was recovered from an adult with an advanced solid tumor such as melanoma, head and neck, liver or kidney cancer. The sample consisted of CD4+ or CD8+ T cells sorted from blood, taken in a trial of the OX40 agonist ivuxolimab. The CDR3 coding sequence is TGTGCCAGCAGTAGGACTAGCGGGCTCATGTACAATGAGCAGTTCTTC. Its protein product is CASSRTSGLMYNEQFF.